These T cell receptor beta chains were read from a single sample in a study of cytomegalovirus exposure and HLA in healthy donors. Generated by immunoSEQ multiplex PCR, the TCRdb table keeps only in-frame clones and is missing some. The table records some 150,000 clones, around 77% of them present only once. Sample: PBMCs. These receptors all come from a man aged 55 to 70 in good health and CMV-seronegative. Both conserved end residues are trimmed from each CDR3. Fields, in order: V gene, clone size, CDR3 protein. Size values are once, few and many counts, or a class for expanded clones, and some rows have none.

v_call: TRBV7-2
clone_size: NA
cdr3_aa: ASSPDSGAMTQY

v_call: TRBV19
clone_size: few
cdr3_aa: AVGERQGSQY

v_call: TRBV4-1
clone_size: NA
cdr3_aa: ASSQVDQETQY

v_call: TRBV5-6
clone_size: once
cdr3_aa: ASSFFSGGVPTDTQY

v_call: TRBV28
clone_size: NA
cdr3_aa: ASATAVNTEAF

v_call: TRBV27
clone_size: once
cdr3_aa: ASSLPGTDTGELF

v_call: TRBV5-5
clone_size: NA
cdr3_aa: ASTQPGGNSDTQY

v_call: TRBV5-6
clone_size: NA
cdr3_aa: ASNRFSYEQY

v_call: TRBV7-8
clone_size: NA
cdr3_aa: ASSAGQPAAPQH

v_call: TRBV6-5
clone_size: NA
cdr3_aa: ASSYGGLYSPI

v_call: TRBV2
clone_size: few
cdr3_aa: ASSGTAGETQY

v_call: TRBV6-6
clone_size: NA
cdr3_aa: ASSQSLGRGTEAF

v_call: TRBV14
clone_size: few
cdr3_aa: ASSRIPTGPDTQY